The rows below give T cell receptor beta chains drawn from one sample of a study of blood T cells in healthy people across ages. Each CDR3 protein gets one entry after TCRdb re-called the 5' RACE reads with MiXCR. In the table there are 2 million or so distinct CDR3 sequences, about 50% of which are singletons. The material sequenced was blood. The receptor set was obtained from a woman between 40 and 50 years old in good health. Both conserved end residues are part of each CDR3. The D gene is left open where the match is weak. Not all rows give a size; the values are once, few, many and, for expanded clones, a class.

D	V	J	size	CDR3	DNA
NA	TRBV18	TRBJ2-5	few	CASSPDARGETQYF	TGTGCCAGCTCACCTGACGCCCGGGGAGAGACCCAGTACTTC
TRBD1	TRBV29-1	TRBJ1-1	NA	CSVAWGTANTEAFF	TGCAGCGTGGCATGGGGGACAGCCAACACTGAAGCTTTCTTT
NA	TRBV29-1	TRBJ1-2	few	CSVEFTYTNYGYTF	TGCAGCGTTGAGTTCACCTACACGAACTATGGCTACACCTTC
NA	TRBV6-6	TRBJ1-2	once	CASSSIPGGVEGYTF	TGTGCCAGCAGTTCCATACCAGGCGGGGTGGAAGGCTACACCTTC
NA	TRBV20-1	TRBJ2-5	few	CSARWQIQETQYF	TGCAGTGCTAGATGGCAAATCCAAGAGACCCAGTACTTC
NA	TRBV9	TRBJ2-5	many	CASSVGGASQETQYF	TGTGCCAGCAGCGTAGGTGGGGCTAGCCAAGAGACCCAGTACTTC
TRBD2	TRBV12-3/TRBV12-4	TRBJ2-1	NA	CASSSQRLAGGSNSYNEQFF	TGTGCCAGCAGTTCCCAAAGACTAGCGGGGGGGTCAAACTCCTACAATGAGCAGTTCTTC
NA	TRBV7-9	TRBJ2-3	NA	CASGGAVTDTQYF	TGTGCCAGCGGGGGGGCCGTCACAGATACGCAGTATTTT
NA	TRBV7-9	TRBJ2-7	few	CASRRGINEQYF	TGTGCCAGCCGGAGGGGGATCAACGAGCAGTACTTC
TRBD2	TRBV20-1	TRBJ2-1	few	CSARDVGTSGGRKGQFF	TGCAGTGCTAGAGACGTCGGAACTAGCGGGGGTAGGAAGGGGCAGTTCTTC
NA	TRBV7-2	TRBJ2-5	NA	CASSRSRLQETQYF	TGTGCCAGCAGCCGAAGTAGGCTACAAGAGACCCAGTACTTC
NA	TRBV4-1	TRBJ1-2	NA	CASSQEPAPRHYGYTF	TGCGCCAGCAGCCAAGAACCGGCCCCGCGGCACTATGGCTACACCTTC
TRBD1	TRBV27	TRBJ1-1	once	CASSPLQGVGAEAFF	TGTGCCAGCAGTCCTCTACAGGGGGTAGGGGCTGAAGCTTTCTTT
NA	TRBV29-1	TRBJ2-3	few	CSVVWGRDTQYF	TGCAGCGTTGTATGGGGTAGGGATACGCAGTATTTT
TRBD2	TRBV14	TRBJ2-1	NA	CATASGESSYNEQFF	TGTGCCACCGCTAGCGGGGAAAGCTCCTACAATGAGCAGTTCTTC
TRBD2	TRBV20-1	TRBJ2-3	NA	CSAPRTSGAFADTQYF	TGCAGTGCTCCCCGGACTAGCGGGGCGTTCGCAGATACGCAGTATTTT
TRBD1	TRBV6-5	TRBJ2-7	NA	CASSLTGTGVGEQYF	TGTGCCAGCAGTTTAACCGGGACAGGGGTCGGGGAGCAGTACTTC
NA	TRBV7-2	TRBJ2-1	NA	CASSSPIITVNNEQFF	TGTGCCAGCAGCTCCCCTATAATTACAGTGAACAATGAGCAGTTCTTC
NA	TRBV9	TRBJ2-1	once	CASAGGAGAYNEQFF	TGTGCCAGCGCAGGGGGAGCGGGGGCGTACAATGAGCAGTTCTTC
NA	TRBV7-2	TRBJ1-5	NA	CASSPWSEGQPQHF	TGTGCCAGCAGCCCCTGGAGCGAAGGTCAGCCCCAGCATTTT
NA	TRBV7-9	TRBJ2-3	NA	CASSSGSLAPFTDTQYF	TGTGCCAGCAGTTCAGGGTCCCTTGCGCCTTTCACAGATACGCAGTATTTT
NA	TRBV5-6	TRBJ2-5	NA	CASSAGHDQETQYF	TGTGCCAGCAGCGCGGGACATGATCAAGAGACCCAGTACTTC
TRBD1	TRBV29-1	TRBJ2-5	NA	CSVEENRPTGQETQYF	TGCAGCGTTGAAGAAAACCGTCCGACAGGGCAAGAGACCCAGTACTTC
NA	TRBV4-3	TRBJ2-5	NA	CASSQDGGRASVQYF	TGCGCCAGCAGCCAAGATGGAGGCAGGGCCAGTGTTCAGTACTTC
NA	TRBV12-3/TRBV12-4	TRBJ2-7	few	CASSFGWGWYEQYF	TGTGCCAGCTCCTTTGGGTGGGGGTGGTACGAGCAGTACTTC
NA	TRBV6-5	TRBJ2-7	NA	CASSSGIANEQYF	TGTGCCAGCAGTTCGGGCATTGCCAACGAGCAGTACTTC
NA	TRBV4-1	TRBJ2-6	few	CASSQDLALRVLTF	TGCGCCAGCAGCCAAGATTTAGCCCTCCGCGTCCTGACTTTC
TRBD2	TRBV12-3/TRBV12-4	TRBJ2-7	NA	CASSFLTSGELYF	TGTGCCAGCAGTTTCCTGACTAGCGGGGAATTGTACTTC
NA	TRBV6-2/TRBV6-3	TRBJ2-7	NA	CASKGGNYEQYF	TGTGCCAGCAAGGGGGGAAACTACGAGCAGTACTTC
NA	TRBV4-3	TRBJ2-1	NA	CASSQELSRYRGYYNEQFF	TGCGCCAGCAGCCAAGAATTAAGTCGGTATAGAGGGTACTACAATGAGCAGTTCTTC
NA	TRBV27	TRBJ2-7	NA	CASSLGNFYEQYF	TGTGCCAGCAGTTTGGGCAATTTCTACGAGCAGTACTTC
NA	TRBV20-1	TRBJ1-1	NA	CSATGGGTEAFF	TGCAGTGCTACCGGGGGAGGGACTGAAGCTTTCTTT
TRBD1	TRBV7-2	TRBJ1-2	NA	CASSHPRRGGEYGYTF	TGTGCCAGCAGCCACCCAAGGAGAGGGGGCGAATATGGCTACACCTTC
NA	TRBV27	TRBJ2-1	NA	CASSLLVGLEDPVYNEQFF	TGTGCCAGCAGTTTATTGGTAGGGTTGGAGGACCCAGTATACAATGAGCAGTTCTTC
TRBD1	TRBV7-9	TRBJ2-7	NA	CASSPLTGTNEQYF	TGTGCCAGCAGCCCATTGACAGGGACAAACGAGCAGTACTTC
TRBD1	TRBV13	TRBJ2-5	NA	CASSPNQGQACNEQYF	TGTGCCAGCAGCCCCAATCAAGGACAGGCCTGCAATGAGCAGTACTTC
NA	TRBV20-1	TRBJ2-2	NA	CSAREIGESGGELFF	TGCAGTGCTAGAGAAATAGGGGAGAGTGGCGGGGAGCTGTTTTTT
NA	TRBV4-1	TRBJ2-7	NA	CASSQDLRVARHYEQYF	TGCGCCAGCAGCCAAGATTTAAGGGTAGCGAGACACTACGAGCAGTACTTC
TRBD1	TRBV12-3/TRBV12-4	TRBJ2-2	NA	CASSTTGANTGELFF	TGTGCCAGCAGCACGACAGGGGCGAACACCGGGGAGCTGTTTTTT
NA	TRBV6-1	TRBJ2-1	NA	CASSESIIRTYNEQFF	TGTGCCAGCAGTGAGTCTATCATCAGAACCTACAATGAGCAGTTCTTC
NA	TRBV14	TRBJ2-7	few	CASGSGQSSYEQYF	TGTGCCAGCGGAAGCGGGCAGAGCTCCTACGAGCAGTACTTC
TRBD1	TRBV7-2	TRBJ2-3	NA	CASSLQGGLTDTQYF	TGTGCCAGCAGTCTACAGGGGGGACTCACAGATACGCAGTATTTT
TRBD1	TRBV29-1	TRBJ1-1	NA	CSVGQGISTEAFF	TGCAGCGTCGGACAGGGGATATCGACTGAAGCTTTCTTT
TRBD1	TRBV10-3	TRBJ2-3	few	CAISGGGQGRDTQYF	TGTGCCATCAGTGGCGGGGGACAGGGTCGAGATACGCAGTATTTT
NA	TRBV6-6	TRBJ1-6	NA	CASQQGNNSPLHF	TGTGCCAGCCAACAGGGAAATAATTCACCCCTCCACTTT
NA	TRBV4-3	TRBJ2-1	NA	CASSQERQGINEQFF	TGCGCCAGCAGCCAAGAGCGTCAGGGAATCAATGAGCAGTTCTTC
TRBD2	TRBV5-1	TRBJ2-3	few	CASSSGLAGGITDTQYF	TGCGCCAGCAGCTCGGGACTAGCGGGGGGGATCACAGATACGCAGTATTTT
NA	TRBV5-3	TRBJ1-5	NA	CASSSTGSGQPFQPQHF	TGTGCCAGCAGCTCCACCGGGAGCGGACAGCCGTTTCAGCCCCAGCATTTT
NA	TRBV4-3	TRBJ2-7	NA	CASSQESRGREQYF	TGCGCCAGCAGCCAAGAGAGCCGGGGCCGCGAGCAGTACTTC
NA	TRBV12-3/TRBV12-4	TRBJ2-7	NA	CASSLEEVGCEQYF	TGTGCCAGCAGTTTAGAGGAAGTTGGGTGCGAGCAGTACTTC
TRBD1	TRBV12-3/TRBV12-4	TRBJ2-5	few	CASSPGTGRGTQYF	TGTGCCAGCAGTCCCGGGACAGGGAGAGGTACCCAGTACTTC
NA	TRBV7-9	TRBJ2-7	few	CASSRTDHYEQYF	TGTGCCAGCAGCCGGACAGATCACTACGAGCAGTACTTC
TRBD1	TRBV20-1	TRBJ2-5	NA	CSAFRDRRQETQYF	TGCAGCGCCTTTCGGGACAGGAGACAAGAGACCCAGTACTTC
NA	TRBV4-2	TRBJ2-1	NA	CASSLLAFSYNKQFF	TGTGCCAGCAGCCTCTTAGCGTTCTCCTACAATAAGCAGTTCTTC
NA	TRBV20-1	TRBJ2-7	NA	CSACTARGARFYEQYF	TGCAGTGCTTGCACCGCGAGGGGCGCGCGTTTCTACGAGCAGTACTTC